The rows below give T cell receptor beta chains drawn from one sample of a study of shared clonotypes between healthy human individuals. Using immunoSEQ multiplex PCR, the repertoire was profiled, and TCRdb retains in-frame clones only, with some absent. The sample holds 2 million or so clones, 85% to 95% seen once. The sample comprised naive CD4+ T cells sorted from blood. These TCRs come from a man younger than 35 in good health. Each CDR3 is given with its conserved first and last residue. Fields, in order: CDR3 DNA, CDR3 protein, D gene, clone size, V gene, J gene. A D gene is named only where the DNA matches it firmly. The size field is filled for only some rows; it gives once, few, many or a size class.

DNA: TGTGCCAGCAGTCCAGCGGGGGGGCCTGCCGGGGAGCTGTTTTTT
CDR3: CASSPAGGPAGELFF
D: TRBD2
size: .
V: TRBV6-5
J: TRBJ2-2

DNA: TGTGCCAGCTCACCTTCTGCAACTAATGAAAAACTGTTTTTT
CDR3: CASSPSATNEKLFF
D: .
size: .
V: TRBV18
J: TRBJ1-4

DNA: TGTGCCAGCAGCTTGGGGCAGGGAGGCGAGCAGTACTTC
CDR3: CASSLGQGGEQYF
D: .
size: .
V: TRBV5-6
J: TRBJ2-7

DNA: TGTGCCAGCAGTTCCCCGAGGGGGGGCGTTTACGAGCAGTACTTC
CDR3: CASSSPRGGVYEQYF
D: .
size: .
V: TRBV28
J: TRBJ2-7

DNA: TGTGCCAGCAGCTTAGAAGTGATTAGCAATCAGCCCCAGCATTTT
CDR3: CASSLEVISNQPQHF
D: .
size: .
V: TRBV7-2
J: TRBJ1-5

DNA: TGTGCCAGCAGCCCGGACAGGGGGCTTGGCTACACCTTC
CDR3: CASSPDRGLGYTF
D: TRBD1
size: .
V: TRBV11-2
J: TRBJ1-2

DNA: TGTGCCAGCAGCTCCTCGACAGAGGGACTGTTTTTT
CDR3: CASSSSTEGLFF
D: .
size: .
V: TRBV7-9
J: TRBJ1-4

DNA: TGTGCCAGCACCCCGGGGTACTATAATTCACCCCTCCACTTT
CDR3: CASTPGYYNSPLHF
D: .
size: .
V: TRBV6-5
J: TRBJ1-6

DNA: TGTGCCAGCAGCTTCCACAGGGGGAACACTGAAGCTTTCTTT
CDR3: CASSFHRGNTEAFF
D: TRBD1
size: once
V: TRBV7-2
J: TRBJ1-1

DNA: TGTGCCAGCAGTGAACCTTCGACAGGGAGTAACACCGGGGAGCTGTTTTTT
CDR3: CASSEPSTGSNTGELFF
D: TRBD1
size: .
V: TRBV25-1
J: TRBJ2-2

DNA: TGTGCCAGCAAAACGGGACTAGATTCCTACGAGCAGTACTTC
CDR3: CASKTGLDSYEQYF
D: TRBD2
size: .
V: TRBV2
J: TRBJ2-7

DNA: TGCGCCAGCAGCTTGAAAGGCCGGATAGGAACTGAAGCTTTCTTT
CDR3: CASSLKGRIGTEAFF
D: .
size: .
V: TRBV5-1
J: TRBJ1-1

DNA: TGTGCCAGCAGCGTAGGGGGACAGGAGGAGGAGACCCAGTACTTC
CDR3: CASSVGGQEEETQYF
D: TRBD1
size: .
V: TRBV9
J: TRBJ2-5

DNA: TGCGCCAGCAGCCCGGGACTAGCGGGCCAAGAGACCCAGTACTTC
CDR3: CASSPGLAGQETQYF
D: TRBD2
size: .
V: TRBV5-1
J: TRBJ2-5

DNA: TGCGCCAGCAGCTTAGATGGGACCGGGGCCAACGTCCTGACTTTC
CDR3: CASSLDGTGANVLTF
D: .
size: .
V: TRBV5-1
J: TRBJ2-6

DNA: TGTGCCAGCAACAATATGAGACTAGCCGGGAATGAGCAGTTCTTC
CDR3: CASNNMRLAGNEQFF
D: TRBD2
size: .
V: TRBV7-9
J: TRBJ2-1

DNA: TGTGCCAGCAGCCTATTTCTCACTGGGGCCAACGTCCTGACTTTC
CDR3: CASSLFLTGANVLTF
D: .
size: .
V: TRBV14
J: TRBJ2-6

DNA: TGCGCCAGCAGCTTGGATGGTGGGGCGGGCACTGAAGCTTTCTTT
CDR3: CASSLDGGAGTEAFF
D: .
size: .
V: TRBV5-1
J: TRBJ1-1

DNA: TGTGCCAGCAGCTTGAAAGGGGAAGAGACCCAGTACTTC
CDR3: CASSLKGEETQYF
D: .
size: once
V: TRBV5-6
J: TRBJ2-5

DNA: TGTGCCAGCAGGGGAGCAGGGACCGGGGAGCTGTTTTTT
CDR3: CASRGAGTGELFF
D: .
size: .
V: TRBV6-5
J: TRBJ2-2

DNA: TGTGCCTGGAGTGCGCAGGGGTTTATGAACACTGAAGCTTTCTTT
CDR3: CAWSAQGFMNTEAFF
D: .
size: .
V: TRBV30
J: TRBJ1-1

DNA: TGTGCCTGGAGTGGACAGGGGGTTCAGCCCCAGCATTTT
CDR3: CAWSGQGVQPQHF
D: TRBD1
size: .
V: TRBV30
J: TRBJ1-5